Listed here are 15 T cell receptor beta chains from one sample, sequenced in a study of long-term antiretroviral therapy in people with HIV. Assay version v3.0 of immunoSEQ was used, and it was run at survey level. Clones were sequenced by immunoSEQ multiplex PCR, and TCRdb holds only the in-frame ones, with some missing. The repertoire holds roughly 24,000 clones, with about 85% as singletons. Here the sequenced sample was unsorted PBMCs, taken 1.6 years after starting antiretroviral therapy. The receptors originated from a man aged 35 to 55 with HIV.

CDR3 in amino acids: CASSLTGTVDSGNTIYF. The CDR3 nucleotides are TGTGCCAGCAGCTTAACCGGGACAGTAGACTCTGGAAACACCATATATTTT. This sequence joins TRBV11-2 and TRBJ1-3, with 7 positions matching TRBD1. V shed 2 bases and J 0 bases; nucleotides not matched to a gene: 7. Germline-derived CDR1 and CDR2 are SGHAT and FQNNGV. The CDR3 has 17 residues.

The chain uses TRBV9 and TRBJ1-2; D is ambiguous. Trimming shortened V by 0 bases and J by 2 bases, and 20 bases separated the two germline ends. Germline V lookup: CDR1 SGDLS, CDR2 YYNGEE. The CDR3 totals 18 residues. CDR3 coding DNA: TGTGCCAGCAGCGTAGGGCTCCAAAGGCAGGAGATGAACTATGGCTACACCTTC. This codes for CASSVGLQRQEMNYGYTF.

J is TRBJ2-1 and V is TRBV5-1; possibly TRBD1 or TRBD2 for D (5 bases each). V was cut by 7 bases and J by 9 bases, with 14 bases left in between. The germline gives CDR1 SGHRS, CDR2 YFSETQ. This CDR3 comprises 12 residues. This chain's CDR3 is CASGFGATEQFF. As DNA, the CDR3 is TGCGCCAGCGGGTTCGGGGCAACTGAGCAGTTCTTC.

The rearrangement links TRBV30 to TRBJ1-2; D ambiguous. V was trimmed by 2 bases and J by 0 bases, leaving 7 bases between them. Germline assignment: CDR1 GTSNPN and CDR2 SVGIG (reference sequence). The CDR3 is 13 residues long. The CDR3 DNA is TGTGCCTGGAGTTCGGGAGCTAACTATGGCTACACCTTC. Its translation: CAWSSGANYGYTF.

This chain uses TRBV15 with TRBJ1-2; no clear D. Trimming took off 0 bases at V and 4 bases at J, with 15 bases between the two ends. CDR3 length: 16 residues. The V gene's germline CDR1 is LNHNV and CDR2 YYDKDF (reference sequence). CDR3 amino acids: CATSRDLYSNFYGYTF. CDR3 coding DNA: TGTGCCACCAGCAGAGATCTTTACAGTAATTTCTATGGCTACACCTTC.

The chain employs TRBV7-3 and TRBJ1-5; D unclear. CDR1 is SGHTA and CDR2 is FQGTGA in the germline V gene. This CDR3 is built from 14 residues. Trimming stripped 3 bases from V and 0 bases from J, with 6 bases between. The CDR3 loop reads CASSLWDSNQPQHF. The DNA for the CDR3 is TGTGCCAGCAGCTTGTGGGATAGCAATCAGCCCCAGCATTTT.

Here the CDR3 reads CASSSPAVLAGVGGELFF. CDR3 nucleotides: TGTGCCAGCAGCTCCCCCGCCGTCCTAGCGGGAGTAGGCGGGGAGCTGTTTTTT. The chain uses TRBV7-9 and TRBJ2-2, with TRBD2 matching 10 bases. Losses at the gene ends were 4 bases for V and 7 bases for J; bases not matched to a gene: 15. The length of the CDR3 is 18 residues. Germline V lookup: CDR1 SEHNR, CDR2 FQNEAQ (reference sequence).

The chain carries TRBV5-1 and TRBJ2-7, with D possibly TRBD1 on 5 matching bases. V lost 2 bases and J lost 2, with 17 bases in between. Germline V gives CDR1 SGHRS, CDR2 YFSETQ. The CDR3 is 16 amino acids. In DNA form, the CDR3 reads TGCGCCAGCAGCTTAACCTCTGGGGCAGGCGCCTACGAGCAGTACTTC. Residues: CASSLTSGAGAYEQYF. Drawing the rest from reference TRBV5-1 and TRBJ2-7, the complete variable domain is KAGVTQTPRYLIKTRGQQVTLSCSPISGHRSVSWYQQTPGQGLQFLFEYFSETQRNKGNFPGRFSGRQFSNSRSEMNVSTLELGDSALYLCASSLTSGAGAYEQYFGPGTRLTVT.

The rearrangement joins TRBV27 to TRBJ2-1; a possible D gene is TRBD2 (5 bases). Trimming removed 3 bases from V and 2 bases from J, with 8 bases in between. Germline loops: CDR1 MNHEY, CDR2 SMNVEV (reference sequence). This CDR3 region has 14 residues. The DNA for the CDR3 is TGTGCCAGCAGTTTCGACGGGGCCTACAATGAGCAGTTCTTC. Encoded protein: CASSFDGAYNEQFF.

The genes are TRBV19 and TRBJ1-5; TRBD1 matches 9 bases. V was clipped by 4 bases and J by 2 bases; unmatched bases: 6. Germline values: CDR1 LNHDA, CDR2 SQIVND (reference sequence). The CDR3 spans 16 residues. In DNA, the CDR3 is TGTGCCAGTAGTACACGGGACAGGGTGGGCAATCAGCCCCAGCATTTT. Translated: CASSTRDRVGNQPQHF.

The chain links TRBV5-6 to TRBJ1-2, with 7 bases fitting TRBD1. CDR3 size: 13 residues. With V trimmed by 2 bases and J by 3 bases, 1 base remained unmatched. Germline loops: CDR1 SGHDT, CDR2 YYEEEE. CDR3 amino acids: CASSFRGDYGYTF. CDR3 coding DNA: TGTGCCAGCAGCTTCAGGGGGGACTATGGCTACACCTTC.

This clone occurred once. The chain joins TRBV5-6 to TRBJ1-5; 11 nucleotides line up with TRBD1. This CDR3 contains 15 residues. Per germline, CDR1 SGHDT and CDR2 YYEEEE. Germline trimming cut 4 bases from V and 5 bases from J; bases unmatched to any gene: 5. CDR3 DNA sequence: TGTGCCAGCAGCATACGGGACAGGGGGGATCAGCCCCAGCATTTT. It specifies CASSIRDRGDQPQHF.

The sample holds one count of this clone. The chain carries TRBV2 and TRBJ2-1; 9 bases are a match to TRBD2. Germline V gene data show CDR1 as SNHLY and CDR2 as FYNNEI. The CDR3 has 15 residues. V trimming: 4 bases; J trimming: 9 bases; junction bases outside the gene matches: 10. CDR3 in DNA: TGTGCCAGCAGTGGAGCTAGCGGGAAGAAAGGTGAGCAGTTCTTC. Protein product: CASSGASGKKGEQFF. Filled out from reference TRBV2 and TRBJ2-1, the complete variable domain reads EPEVTQTPSHQVTQMGQEVILRCVPISNHLYFYWYRQILGQKVEFLVSFYNNEISEKSEIFDDQFSVERPDGSNFTLKIRSTKLEDSAMYFCASSGASGKKGEQFFGPGTRLTVL.

V usage is TRBV27 and J usage is TRBJ2-1; 9 bases are a match to TRBD1. V dropped 3 bases and J dropped 7; count of bases not matched to a gene: 4. Germline CDR1 is MNHEY and CDR2 is SMNVEV (reference sequence). The CDR3 sequence is 14 residues long. This CDR3 is CASSLGQGLNEQFF. CDR3 DNA sequence: TGTGCCAGCAGTTTGGGACAGGGTTTGAATGAGCAGTTCTTC.

The V and J genes are TRBV5-4 and TRBJ2-7, with 7 bases lining up with TRBD2. Trimming cost V 4 bases and J 9 bases; bases outside gene matches: 7. Looked up from germline, CDR1 is SGHNT and CDR2 is YYREEE (reference sequence). The CDR3 length is 12 residues. CDR3 protein: CASSLGTNGQYF. In nucleotides, the CDR3 is TGTGCCAGCAGCCTCGGGACTAACGGGCAGTACTTC. Full variable domain (missing parts from reference TRBV5-4 and TRBJ2-7): ETGVTQSPTHLIKTRGQQVTLRCSSQSGHNTVSWYQQALGQGPQFIFQYYREEENGRGNFPPRFSGLQFPNYSSELNVNALELDDSALYLCASSLGTNGQYFGPGTRLTVT.